Given below is one T cell receptor (beta chain) in context. Its target is not known. In alopecia areata patients, both lesional scalp punch biopsies and peripheral blood were collected. The sample belongs to a study of CD8+ T cells in alopecia areata. About the research overall: Tofacitinib treatment spanned 6 to 18 months, with 6 months off drug afterward. General study points: TCR sharing across patients was less clear than in mice, possibly HLA-related. Clonality exceeded that of normal scalp in lesional scalp, most notably in alopecia totalis/universalis.

RNA was extracted and reverse transcribed into cDNA as the sequencing template. Data came from immunoSEQ multiplex PCR; TCRdb stores just in-frame clones and leaves some out. Here the sample spans 7,000 to 8,500 clones, less than 80% being singletons. The clonotype was recovered from a human donor with alopecia areata. Material: skin, obtained at week 0.

Here the CDR3 reads CASSRMNNEQFF. The CDR3 DNA follows: TGTGCCAGCAGCCGCATGAACAATGAGCAGTTCTTC. V usage is TRBV7-9 and J usage is TRBJ2-1; D is ambiguous. CDR1 is SEHNR and CDR2 is FQNEAQ in the germline V gene (reference sequence). The length of the CDR3 is 12 residues. V was cut by 5 bases and J by 5 bases, with 7 bases left in between.